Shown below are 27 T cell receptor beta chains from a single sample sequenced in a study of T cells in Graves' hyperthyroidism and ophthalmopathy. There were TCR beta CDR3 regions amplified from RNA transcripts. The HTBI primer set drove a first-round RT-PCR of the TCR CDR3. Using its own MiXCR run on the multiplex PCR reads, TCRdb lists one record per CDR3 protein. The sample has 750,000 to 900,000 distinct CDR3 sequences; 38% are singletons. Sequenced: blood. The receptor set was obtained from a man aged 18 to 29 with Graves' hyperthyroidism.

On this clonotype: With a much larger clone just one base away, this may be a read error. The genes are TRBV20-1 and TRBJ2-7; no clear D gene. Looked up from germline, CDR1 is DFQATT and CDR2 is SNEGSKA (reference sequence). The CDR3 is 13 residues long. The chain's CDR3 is CNARAQSTYEQYF. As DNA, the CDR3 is TGCAATGCTAGGGCCCAGTCTACCTACGAGCAGTACTTC.

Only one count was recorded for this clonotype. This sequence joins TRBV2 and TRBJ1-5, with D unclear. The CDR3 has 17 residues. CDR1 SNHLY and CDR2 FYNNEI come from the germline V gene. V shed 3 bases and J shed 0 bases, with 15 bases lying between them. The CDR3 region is CASSDWPGQDSNQPQHF. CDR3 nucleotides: TGTGCCAGCAGTGATTGGCCCGGGCAGGATAGCAATCAGCCCCAGCATTTT.

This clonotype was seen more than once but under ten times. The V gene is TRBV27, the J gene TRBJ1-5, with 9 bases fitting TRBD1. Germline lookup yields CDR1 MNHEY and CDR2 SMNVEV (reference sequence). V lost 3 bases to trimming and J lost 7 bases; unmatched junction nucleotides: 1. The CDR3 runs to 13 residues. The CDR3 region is CASSFGQGQPQHF. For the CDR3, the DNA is TGTGCCAGCAGTTTCGGACAGGGGCAGCCCCAGCATTTT.

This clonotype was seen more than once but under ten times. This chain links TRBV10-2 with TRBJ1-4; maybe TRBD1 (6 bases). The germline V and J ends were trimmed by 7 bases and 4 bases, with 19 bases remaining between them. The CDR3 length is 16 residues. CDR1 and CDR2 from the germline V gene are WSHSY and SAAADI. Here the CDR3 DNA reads TGCGCCAGCAAAAACCCCGGACAGACACATAATGAAAAACTGTTTTTT. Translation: CASKNPGQTHNEKLFF.

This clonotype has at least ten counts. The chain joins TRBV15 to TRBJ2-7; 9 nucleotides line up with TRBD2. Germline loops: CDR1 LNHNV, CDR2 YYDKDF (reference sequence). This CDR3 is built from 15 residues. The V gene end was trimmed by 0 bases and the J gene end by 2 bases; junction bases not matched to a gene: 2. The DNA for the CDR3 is TGTGCCACCAGCAGAGACCCTAGCGGGGCCTACGAGCAGTACTTC. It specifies CATSRDPSGAYEQYF.

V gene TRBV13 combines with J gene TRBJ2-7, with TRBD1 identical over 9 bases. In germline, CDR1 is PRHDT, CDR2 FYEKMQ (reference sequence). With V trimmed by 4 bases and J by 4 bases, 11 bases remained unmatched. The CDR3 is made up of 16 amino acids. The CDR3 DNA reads TGTGCCAGCAGCTCCTCCCGGGACAGGGCAATGTACGAGCAGTACTTC. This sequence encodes CASSSSRDRAMYEQYF.

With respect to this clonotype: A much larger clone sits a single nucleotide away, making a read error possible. CDR3 sequence reads: CSAEDGARYEQYF. The CDR3 DNA follows: TGCAGTGCTGAGGATGGGGCCCGATACGAGCAGTACTTC. V usage is TRBV20-1 and J usage is TRBJ2-7; D might be TRBD1 (5 bases). This CDR3 is built from 13 residues. V gave up 5 bases and J gave up 4 bases, with 15 bases separating them. Germline CDR1 is DFQATT and CDR2 is SNEGSKA (reference sequence).

The CDR3 region has the DNA TGTGCCAGCAGGTCGATCGGGTCCGACACTGAAGCTTTCTTT. Its translation is CASRSIGSDTEAFF. V usage is TRBV6-1 and J usage is TRBJ1-1, with D hard to call. Germline V gene lookup returns CDR1 MNHNS and CDR2 SASEGT. V was cut by 6 bases and J by 3 bases, with 14 bases left in between. There are 14 residues in the CDR3.

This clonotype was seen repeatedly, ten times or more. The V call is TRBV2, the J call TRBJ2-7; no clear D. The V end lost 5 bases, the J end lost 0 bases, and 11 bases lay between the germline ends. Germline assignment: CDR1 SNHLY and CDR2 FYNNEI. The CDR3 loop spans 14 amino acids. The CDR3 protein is CASSLESSSYEQYF. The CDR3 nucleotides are TGTGCCAGCAGTCTAGAGTCAAGCTCCTACGAGCAGTACTTC.

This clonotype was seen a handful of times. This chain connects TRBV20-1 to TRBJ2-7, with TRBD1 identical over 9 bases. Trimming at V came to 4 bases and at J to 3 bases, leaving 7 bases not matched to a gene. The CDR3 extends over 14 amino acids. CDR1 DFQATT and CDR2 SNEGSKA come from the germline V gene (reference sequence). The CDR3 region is CSANSETGGYEQYF. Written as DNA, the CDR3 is TGCAGTGCTAATTCCGAGACAGGGGGCTACGAGCAGTACTTC.

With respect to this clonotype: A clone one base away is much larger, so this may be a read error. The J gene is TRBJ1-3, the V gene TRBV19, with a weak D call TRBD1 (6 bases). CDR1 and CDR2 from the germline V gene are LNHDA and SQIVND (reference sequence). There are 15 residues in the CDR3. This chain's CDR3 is CASSIPDSSGNTTYF. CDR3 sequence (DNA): TGTGCCAGTAGTATTCCGGACAGCTCTGGAAACACCACATATTTT.

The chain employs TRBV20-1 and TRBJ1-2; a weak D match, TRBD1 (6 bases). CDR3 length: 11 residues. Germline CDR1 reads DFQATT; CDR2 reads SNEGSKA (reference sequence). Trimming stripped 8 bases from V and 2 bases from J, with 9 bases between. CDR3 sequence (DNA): TGCAGTCCCGGGACAAACTATGGCTACACCTTC. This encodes CSPGTNYGYTF.

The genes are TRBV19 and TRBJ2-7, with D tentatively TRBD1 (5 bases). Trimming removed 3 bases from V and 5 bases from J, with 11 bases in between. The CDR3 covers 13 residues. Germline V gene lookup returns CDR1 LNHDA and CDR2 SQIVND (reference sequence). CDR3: CASSMLGHDEQYF. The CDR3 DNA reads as TGTGCCAGTAGTATGTTGGGGCACGACGAGCAGTACTTC.

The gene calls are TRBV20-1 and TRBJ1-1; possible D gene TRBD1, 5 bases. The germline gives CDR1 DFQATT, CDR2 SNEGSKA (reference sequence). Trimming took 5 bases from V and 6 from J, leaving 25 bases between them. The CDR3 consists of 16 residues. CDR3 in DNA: TGCAGTGCTGAGGGGACCCGGGAGCCCCTTATGGCTGAAGCTTTCTTT. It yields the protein CSAEGTREPLMAEAFF.

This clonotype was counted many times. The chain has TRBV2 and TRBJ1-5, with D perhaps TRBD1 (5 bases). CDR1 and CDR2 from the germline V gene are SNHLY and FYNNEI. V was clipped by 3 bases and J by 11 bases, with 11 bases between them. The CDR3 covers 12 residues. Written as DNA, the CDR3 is TGTGCCAGCAGTGACTATCGGGGGGCCCAGCATTTT. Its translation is CASSDYRGAQHF.

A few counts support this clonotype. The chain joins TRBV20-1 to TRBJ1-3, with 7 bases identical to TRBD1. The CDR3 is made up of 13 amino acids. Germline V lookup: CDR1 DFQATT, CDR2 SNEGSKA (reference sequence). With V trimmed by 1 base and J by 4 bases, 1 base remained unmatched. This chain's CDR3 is CSARAGGGNTIYF. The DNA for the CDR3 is TGCAGTGCTAGAGCAGGGGGAGGAAACACCATATATTTT.

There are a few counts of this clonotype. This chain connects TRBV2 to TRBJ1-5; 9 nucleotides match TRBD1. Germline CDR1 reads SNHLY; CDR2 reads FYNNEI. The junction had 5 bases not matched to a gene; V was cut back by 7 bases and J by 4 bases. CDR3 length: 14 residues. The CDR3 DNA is TGTGCCAGCATGGGACAGGGTGGAAATCAGCCCCAGCATTTT. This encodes CASMGQGGNQPQHF.

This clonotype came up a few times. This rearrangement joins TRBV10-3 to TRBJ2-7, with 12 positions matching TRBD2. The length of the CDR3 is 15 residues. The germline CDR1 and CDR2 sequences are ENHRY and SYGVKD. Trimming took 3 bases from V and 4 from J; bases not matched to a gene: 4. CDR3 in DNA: TGTGCCATCAGTGACCCGACTAGCGGGGGTTACGAGCAGTACTTC. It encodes CAISDPTSGGYEQYF.

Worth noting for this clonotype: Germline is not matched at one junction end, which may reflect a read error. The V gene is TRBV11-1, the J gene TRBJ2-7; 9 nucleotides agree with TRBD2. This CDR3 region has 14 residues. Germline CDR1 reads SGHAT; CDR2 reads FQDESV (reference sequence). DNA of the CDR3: TGTGTCAGCAGCTTTGGGGCTAGCGGGAACGAGCAGTACTTC. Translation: CVSSFGASGNEQYF.

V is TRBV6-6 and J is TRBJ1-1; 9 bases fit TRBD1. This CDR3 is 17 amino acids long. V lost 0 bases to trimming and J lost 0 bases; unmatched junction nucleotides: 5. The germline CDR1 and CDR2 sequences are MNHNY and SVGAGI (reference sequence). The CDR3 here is CASSYSRRTGVNTEAFF. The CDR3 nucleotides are TGTGCCAGCAGTTACTCGAGGCGGACAGGGGTGAACACTGAAGCTTTCTTT.

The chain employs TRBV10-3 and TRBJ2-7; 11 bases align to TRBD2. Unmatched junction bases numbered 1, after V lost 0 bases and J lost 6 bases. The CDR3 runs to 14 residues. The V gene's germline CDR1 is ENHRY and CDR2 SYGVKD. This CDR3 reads CAISESTSGIEQYF. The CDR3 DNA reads TGTGCCATCAGTGAGTCGACTAGCGGGATCGAGCAGTACTTC.

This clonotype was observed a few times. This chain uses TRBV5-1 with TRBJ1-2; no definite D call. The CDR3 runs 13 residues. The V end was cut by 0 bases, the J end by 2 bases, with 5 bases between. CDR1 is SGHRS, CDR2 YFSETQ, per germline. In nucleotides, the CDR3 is TGCGCCAGCAGCTTGGCCAACAACTATGGCTACACCTTC. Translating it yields CASSLANNYGYTF.

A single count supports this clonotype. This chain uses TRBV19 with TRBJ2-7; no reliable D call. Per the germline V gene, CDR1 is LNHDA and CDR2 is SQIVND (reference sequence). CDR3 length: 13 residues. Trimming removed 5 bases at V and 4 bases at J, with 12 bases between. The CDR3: CASSESYRYEQYF. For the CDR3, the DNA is TGTGCCAGTAGTGAGTCCTACCGGTACGAGCAGTACTTC.

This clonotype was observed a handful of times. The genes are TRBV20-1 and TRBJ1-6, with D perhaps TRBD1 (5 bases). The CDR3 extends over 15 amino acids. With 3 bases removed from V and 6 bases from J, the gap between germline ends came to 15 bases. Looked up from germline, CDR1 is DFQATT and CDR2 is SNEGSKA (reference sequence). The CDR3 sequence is CSASGATRRNSPLHF. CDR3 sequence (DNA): TGCAGTGCTAGTGGGGCCACGCGGCGTAATTCACCCCTCCACTTT.

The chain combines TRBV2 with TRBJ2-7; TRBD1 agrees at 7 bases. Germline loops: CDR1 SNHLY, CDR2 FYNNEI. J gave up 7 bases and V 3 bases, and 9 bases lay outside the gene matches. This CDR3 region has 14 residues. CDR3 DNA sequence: TGTGCCAGCAGTGAGGGTAAGGGGGCGGGTGAGCAGTACTTC. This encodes CASSEGKGAGEQYF. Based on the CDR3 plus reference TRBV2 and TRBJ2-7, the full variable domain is EPEVTQTPSHQVTQMGQEVILRCVPISNHLYFYWYRQILGQKVEFLVSFYNNEISEKSEIFDDQFSVERPDGSNFTLKIRSTKLEDSAMYFCASSEGKGAGEQYFGPGTRLTVT.

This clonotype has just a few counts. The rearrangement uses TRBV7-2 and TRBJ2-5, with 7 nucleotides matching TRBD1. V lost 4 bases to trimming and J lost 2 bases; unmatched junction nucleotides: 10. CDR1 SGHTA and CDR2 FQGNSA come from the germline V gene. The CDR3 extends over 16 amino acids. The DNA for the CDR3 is TGTGCCAGCAGCTCATTGGCCCCGGGACAGCAAGAGACCCAGTACTTC. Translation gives CASSSLAPGQQETQYF.

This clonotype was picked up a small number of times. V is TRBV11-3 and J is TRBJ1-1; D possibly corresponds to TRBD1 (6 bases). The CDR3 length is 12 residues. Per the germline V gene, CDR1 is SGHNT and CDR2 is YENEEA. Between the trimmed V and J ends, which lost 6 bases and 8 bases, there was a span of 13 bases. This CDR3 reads CASRTETGEAFF. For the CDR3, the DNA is TGTGCCAGCAGAACCGAGACAGGAGAAGCTTTCTTT.